This T cell receptor beta chain originates from a study of blood T cell repertoires in COVID-19 (TCRdb year 2020). About the investigation overall: The collaborator samples originated in the United States, Italy and Spain and spanned the acute and convalescent phases of COVID-19. The prospective study material was composed of cDNA or gDNA derived from T cells, B-cell-depleted T cells, or PBMCs. Subjects who had been exposed to COVID-19, were actively infected with it, or had recovered from it provided the deeply sampled blood TCRbeta repertoires that made up the dataset. A freely available public database, intended as a resource for researchers studying the immune response to SARS-CoV-2, is where the repertoires were released. Samples came from the ongoing ImmuneRACE study (first 160 participants) plus 1,254 subjects from 6 global collaborators. A de-identified subject ID, COVID-19 status, age in years and sex were almost always included in the sample metadata. Where HLA class I and class II types were available, the types were taken from metadata supplied by the sample provider, not from assay-based typing.

The CDR3 sequence holds 15 residues, the cysteine and phenylalanine included. The CDR3 DNA has 45 bases and is translated from base 1. CDR1 and CDR2 were assigned from the germline V gene as SGHRS and YFSETQ. Compared with germline, V lacks 0 bases and J lacks 6 bases; bases without a gene match: 6. Each collaborating institution followed its own protocols to collect whole blood in K2EDTA tubes. Collaborator samples were shipped for TCRbeta analysis as frozen whole blood, isolated PBMCs, or DNA extracted from either sample type. The immunoSEQ Assay, a bias-controlled multiplex PCR, was used to amplify TCRbeta CDR3 regions from genomic DNA. In the source study's methods: The number of nucleated cells in each sample was estimated from the amplification of reference gene primers within the assay. To quantify the absolute abundance of each unique TCRbeta CDR3 rearrangement, sequence reads were collapsed and filtered. Productive Simpson clonality was computed per sample as the square root of Simpson's diversity index over productive rearrangements. Entries here come from immuneACCESS through TCRdb and include only in-frame sequences with V and J called. Some clones fail to appear in such tables; in the studies checked, an unresolved V gene covers under half of the shortfall, and the cause of the remainder is unknown. Clone size and the V and J calls come from that table; the DNA yielded D and trimming. The sample table lists more than 120,000 clones, approximately 80% of them with a count of one. The leading ten clones occupy 4.8% of the sample.

Turning to this clone: No cognate antigen has been identified for it. Base qualities were left out, and no much larger clone turns up one base away.

The study at large found these results: Clinical and demographic metadata were provided uncurated, with the amount varying by source and participant.

The TCR originated in a human donor in a cohort sampled during active COVID-19. Recombination connected TRBV5-1 to TRBJ2-3; the central 8 bases match TRBD2. Material for sequencing was peripheral blood. The DNA sequence follows: TGCGCCAGCAGCTTGGAAGCGGGGGCTGGGGATACGCAGTATTTT. It encodes CASSLEAGAGDTQYF.